These T cell receptor beta chains were read from a single sample in a study of blood T cell repertoires in COVID-19. Sequenced by immunoSEQ multiplex PCR; TCRdb stores in-frame clones only, minus some. The top ten hold about 1.6% of the sample, which has about 250,000 clones, approximately 90% seen once. The material sequenced was PBMCs or T cells enriched from blood (not recorded which). These receptors were taken from a man in his forties who had recovered from COVID-19. CDR3s include the opening cysteine and the closing phenylalanine or tryptophan. A D gene is named only where the DNA matches it firmly. Not all rows give a size; the values are once, few, many and, for expanded clones, a class.

d_call	j_call	clone_size	v_call	cdr3_nt	cdr3_aa
TRBD2	TRBJ2-1	-	TRBV7-8	TGTGCCAGCAGCTCTCCGGGACTAGCGGGAGAGGTCTACAATGAGCAGTTCTTC	CASSSPGLAGEVYNEQFF
-	TRBJ1-2	-	TRBV6-1	TGTGCCAGCAGTGAAGGCCGATCCGGAAGGCCGGGGGGCTACACCTTC	CASSEGRSGRPGGYTF
TRBD2	TRBJ2-5	-	TRBV30	TGTGCCTGCTCCTCAGCGGGGGCGGAGACCCAGTACTTC	CACSSAGAETQYF
TRBD1	TRBJ1-1	once	TRBV6-2/TRBV6-3	TGTGCCAGCAGTTACGGTCCCCCAAACAGGGGGGAGACTGAAGCTTTCTTT	CASSYGPPNRGETEAFF
TRBD1	TRBJ2-1	-	TRBV11-2	TGTGCCAGCAGCTTAGTTCCCCCCCAAGGGACAGGGGGCCTAGATGAGCAGTTCTTC	CASSLVPPQGTGGLDEQFF
TRBD2	TRBJ2-3	-	TRBV3-1/TRBV3-2	TGTGCCAGCAGCCAAAGCGGGAGTCGGGCAGATACGCAGTATTTT	CASSQSGSRADTQYF
-	TRBJ1-2	-	TRBV6-5	TGTGCCAGCAGTTACGGTCCGGAGTGGTCGGGCTACACCTTC	CASSYGPEWSGYTF
TRBD2	TRBJ2-7	once	TRBV6-5	TGTGCCAGCAGTTACTCGGCGGGAGTGGGGGAGCAGTACTTC	CASSYSAGVGEQYF
TRBD2	TRBJ2-7	-	TRBV5-4	TGTGCCAGCAGCTTGGGTGCGGCCGGCAGGGACTATCTCTACGAGCAGTACTTC	CASSLGAAGRDYLYEQYF
TRBD2	TRBJ2-7	-	TRBV2	TGTGCCCATGCAGGGAGCGGGGTTTCCTACGAGCAGTACTTC	CAHAGSGVSYEQYF
TRBD1	TRBJ2-7	-	TRBV5-1	TGCGCCAGCAGCCCTGGACAGGGGAGGGACGAGCAGTACTTC	CASSPGQGRDEQYF
TRBD1	TRBJ1-4	once	TRBV5-5	TGTGCCAGCAGCCTTGGACAGGGAGGGATATATAATGAAAAACTGTTTTTT	CASSLGQGGIYNEKLFF
-	TRBJ1-1	-	TRBV11-2	TGTGCCAGCAGCTTAGTTCGAGGTGTCACTGAAGCTTTCTTT	CASSLVRGVTEAFF
-	TRBJ2-7	-	TRBV5-1	TGCGCCAGCAGCTTGCAGGCAGGGCTAGCGAGCTACGAGCAGTACTTC	CASSLQAGLASYEQYF
TRBD2	TRBJ2-7	-	TRBV11-3	TGTGCCAGCAGCCCATCGGGGACGGGGGGCGAGCAGTACTTC	CASSPSGTGGEQYF
-	TRBJ1-2	-	TRBV19	TGTGCCAGTTCCTACCCGGGACATCTCTATGGCTACACCTTC	CASSYPGHLYGYTF
TRBD1	TRBJ2-7	once	TRBV7-9	TGTGCCAGCAGCTTGGTAGGGACAGGCTACTACGAGCAGTACTTC	CASSLVGTGYYEQYF